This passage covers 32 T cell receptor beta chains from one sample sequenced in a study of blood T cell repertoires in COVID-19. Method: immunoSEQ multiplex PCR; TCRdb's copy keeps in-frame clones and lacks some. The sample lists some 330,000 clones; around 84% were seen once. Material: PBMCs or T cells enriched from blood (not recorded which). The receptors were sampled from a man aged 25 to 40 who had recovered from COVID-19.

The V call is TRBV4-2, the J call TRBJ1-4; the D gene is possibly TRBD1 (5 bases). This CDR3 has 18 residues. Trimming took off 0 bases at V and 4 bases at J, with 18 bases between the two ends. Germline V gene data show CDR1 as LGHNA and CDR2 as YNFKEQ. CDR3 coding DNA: TGTGCCAGCAGCCAAGAGTCCCCTGTGGCAGGGAATAATGAAAAACTGTTTTTT. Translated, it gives CASSQESPVAGNNEKLFF.

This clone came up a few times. In DNA form, the CDR3 reads TGTGCCAGCAGTACGACAGGGGGCAGGGAGCCCCAGCATTTT. As protein: CASSTTGGREPQHF. This chain joins TRBV28 and TRBJ1-5, with 10 bases lining up with TRBD1. The germline V gene has CDR1 MDHEN and CDR2 SYDVKM. This CDR3 is 14 amino acids long. V shed 5 bases, J shed 8 bases, and the junction held 6 bases outside the gene matches.

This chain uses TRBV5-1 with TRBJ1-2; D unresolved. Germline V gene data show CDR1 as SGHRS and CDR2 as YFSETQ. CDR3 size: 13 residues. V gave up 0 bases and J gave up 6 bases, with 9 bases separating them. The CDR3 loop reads CASSLVGVDGYTF. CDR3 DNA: TGCGCCAGCAGCTTGGTCGGGGTAGATGGCTACACCTTC.

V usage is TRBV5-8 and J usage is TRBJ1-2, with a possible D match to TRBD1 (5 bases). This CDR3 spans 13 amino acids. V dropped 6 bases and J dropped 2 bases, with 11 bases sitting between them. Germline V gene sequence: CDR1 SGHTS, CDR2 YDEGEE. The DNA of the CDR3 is TGTGCCAGCAATCAGGGAGGAAACTATGGCTACACCTTC. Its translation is CASNQGGNYGYTF.

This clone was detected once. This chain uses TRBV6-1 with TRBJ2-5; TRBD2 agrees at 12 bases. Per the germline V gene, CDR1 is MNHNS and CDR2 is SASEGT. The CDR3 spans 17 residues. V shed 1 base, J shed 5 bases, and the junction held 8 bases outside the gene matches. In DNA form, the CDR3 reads TGTGCCAGCAGTGAAGACGGGACTAGCGGGTATGCGGAGACCCAGTACTTC. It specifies CASSEDGTSGYAETQYF.

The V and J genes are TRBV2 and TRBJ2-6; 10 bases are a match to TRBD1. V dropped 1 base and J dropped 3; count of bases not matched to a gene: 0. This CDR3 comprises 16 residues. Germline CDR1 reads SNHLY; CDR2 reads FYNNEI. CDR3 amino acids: CASSEGTGGGANVLTF. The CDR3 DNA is TGTGCCAGCAGTGAAGGGACAGGGGGTGGGGCCAACGTCCTGACTTTC.

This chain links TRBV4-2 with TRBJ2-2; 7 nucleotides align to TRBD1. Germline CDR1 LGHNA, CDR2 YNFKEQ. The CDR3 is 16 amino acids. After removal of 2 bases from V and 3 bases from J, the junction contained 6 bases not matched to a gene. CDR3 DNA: TGTGCCAGCAGCCAACTCGGACAGGTGGACACCGGGGAGCTGTTTTTT. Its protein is CASSQLGQVDTGELFF.

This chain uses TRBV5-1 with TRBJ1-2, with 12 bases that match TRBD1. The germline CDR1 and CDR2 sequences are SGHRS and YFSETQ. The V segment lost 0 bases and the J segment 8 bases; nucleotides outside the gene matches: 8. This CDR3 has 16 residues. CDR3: CASSLAAGQGAGGYTF. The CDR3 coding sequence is TGCGCCAGCAGCTTGGCCGCGGGACAGGGGGCCGGGGGCTACACCTTC.

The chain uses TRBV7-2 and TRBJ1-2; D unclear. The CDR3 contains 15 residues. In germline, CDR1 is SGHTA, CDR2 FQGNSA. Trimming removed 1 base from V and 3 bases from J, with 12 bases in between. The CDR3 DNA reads TGTGCCAGCAGCTTAGTTGGCACAGCACACTATGGCTACACCTTC. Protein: CASSLVGTAHYGYTF.

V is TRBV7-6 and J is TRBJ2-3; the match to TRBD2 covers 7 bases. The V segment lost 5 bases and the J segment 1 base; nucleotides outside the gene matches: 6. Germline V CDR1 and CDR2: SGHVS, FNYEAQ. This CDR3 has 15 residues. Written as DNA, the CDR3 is TGTGCCAGCAGCCCTGGACTAGGGCGCACAGATACGCAGTATTTT. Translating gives CASSPGLGRTDTQYF.

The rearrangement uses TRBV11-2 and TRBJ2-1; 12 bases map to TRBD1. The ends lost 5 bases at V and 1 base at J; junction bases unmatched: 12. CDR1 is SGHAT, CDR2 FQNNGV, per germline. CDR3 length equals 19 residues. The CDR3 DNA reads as TGTGCCAGCAGCCGGAGGGACAGGGGGCTCTATAGGTCCTACAATGAGCAGTTCTTC. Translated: CASSRRDRGLYRSYNEQFF.

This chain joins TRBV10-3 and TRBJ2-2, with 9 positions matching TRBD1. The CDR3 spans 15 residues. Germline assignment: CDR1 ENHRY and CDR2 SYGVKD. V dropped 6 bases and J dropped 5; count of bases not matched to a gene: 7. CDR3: CAISTGGTGTGELFF. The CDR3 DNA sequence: TGTGCCATCAGCACAGGGGGCACAGGTACCGGGGAGCTGTTTTTT.

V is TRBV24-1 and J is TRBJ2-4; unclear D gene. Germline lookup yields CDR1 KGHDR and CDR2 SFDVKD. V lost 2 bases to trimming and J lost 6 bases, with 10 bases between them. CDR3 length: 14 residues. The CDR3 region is CATSDSTFLNIQYF. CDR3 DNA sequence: TGTGCCACCAGTGATTCTACCTTCTTAAACATTCAGTACTTC.

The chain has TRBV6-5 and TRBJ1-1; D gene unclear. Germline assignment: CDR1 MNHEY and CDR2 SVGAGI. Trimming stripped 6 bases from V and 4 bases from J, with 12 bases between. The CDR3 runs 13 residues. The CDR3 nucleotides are TGTGCCAGCAGCTTCAATTCGGGCACTGAAGCTTTCTTT. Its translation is CASSFNSGTEAFF.

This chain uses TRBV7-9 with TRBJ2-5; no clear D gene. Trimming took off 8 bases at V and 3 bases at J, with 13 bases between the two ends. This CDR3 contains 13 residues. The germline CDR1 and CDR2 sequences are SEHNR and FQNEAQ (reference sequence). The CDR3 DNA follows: TGTGCCAGCCGTAGCCCCAGAGAAGAGACCCAGTACTTC. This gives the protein CASRSPREETQYF.

In nucleotides, the CDR3 is TGCGCCAGCAGCCGAAGACAGGAAGCGAGTGGAAACACCATATATTTT. Translated: CASSRRQEASGNTIYF. This rearrangement joins TRBV4-1 to TRBJ1-3, with D tentatively TRBD1 (6 bases). The CDR3 contains 16 residues. Trimming pared 4 bases from V and 3 bases from J, leaving 16 bases between. Germline values: CDR1 MGHRA, CDR2 YSYEKL.

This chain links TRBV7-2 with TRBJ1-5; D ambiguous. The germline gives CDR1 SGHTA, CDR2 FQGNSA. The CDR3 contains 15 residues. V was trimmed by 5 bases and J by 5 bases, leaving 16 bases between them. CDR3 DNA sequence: TGTGCCAGCAGCCCCTCCATAGCCAGTGATCAGCCCCAGCATTTT. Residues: CASSPSIASDQPQHF.

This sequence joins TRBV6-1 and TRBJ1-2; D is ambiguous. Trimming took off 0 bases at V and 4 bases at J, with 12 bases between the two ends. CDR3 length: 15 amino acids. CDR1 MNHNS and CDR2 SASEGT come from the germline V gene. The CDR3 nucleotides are TGTGCCAGCAGTGAAGCCCCGGAGGGCGGCTATGGCTACACCTTC. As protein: CASSEAPEGGYGYTF.

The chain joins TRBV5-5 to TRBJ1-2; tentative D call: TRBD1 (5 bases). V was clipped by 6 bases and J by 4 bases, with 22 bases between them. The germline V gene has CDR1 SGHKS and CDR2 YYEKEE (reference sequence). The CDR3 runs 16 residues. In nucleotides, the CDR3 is TGTGCCAGCACCTCGGAACAGGCTGGATACGGCTATGGCTACACCTTC. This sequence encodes CASTSEQAGYGYGYTF. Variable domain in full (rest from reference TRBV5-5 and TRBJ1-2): DAGVTQSPTHLIKTRGQQVTLRCSPISGHKSVSWYQQVLGQGPQFIFQYYEKEERGRGNFPDRFSARQFPNYSSELNVNALLLGDSALYLCASTSEQAGYGYGYTFGSGTRLTVV.

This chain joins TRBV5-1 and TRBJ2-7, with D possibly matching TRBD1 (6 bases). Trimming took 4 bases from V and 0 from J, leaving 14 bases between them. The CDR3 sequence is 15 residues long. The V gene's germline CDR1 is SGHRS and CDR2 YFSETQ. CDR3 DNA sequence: TGCGCCAGCAGCCGGAGAGACAGGCACTCCTACGAGCAGTACTTC. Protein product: CASSRRDRHSYEQYF. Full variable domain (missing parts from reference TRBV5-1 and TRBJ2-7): KAGVTQTPRYLIKTRGQQVTLSCSPISGHRSVSWYQQTPGQGLQFLFEYFSETQRNKGNFPGRFSGRQFSNSRSEMNVSTLELGDSALYLCASSRRDRHSYEQYFGPGTRLTVT.

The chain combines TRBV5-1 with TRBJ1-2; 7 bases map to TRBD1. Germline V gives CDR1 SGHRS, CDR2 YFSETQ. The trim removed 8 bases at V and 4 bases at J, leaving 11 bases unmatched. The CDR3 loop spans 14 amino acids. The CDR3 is CASGEGGLRYGYTF. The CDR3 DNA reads TGCGCCAGTGGCGAAGGGGGCTTACGCTATGGCTACACCTTC.

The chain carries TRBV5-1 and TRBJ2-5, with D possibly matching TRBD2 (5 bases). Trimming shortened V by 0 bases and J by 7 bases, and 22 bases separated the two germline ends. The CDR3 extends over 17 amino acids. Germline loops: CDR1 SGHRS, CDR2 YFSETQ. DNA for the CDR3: TGCGCCAGCAGCTTGGACGTAAGCGGCCTACGTAGTGTGACCCAGTACTTC. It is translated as CASSLDVSGLRSVTQYF.

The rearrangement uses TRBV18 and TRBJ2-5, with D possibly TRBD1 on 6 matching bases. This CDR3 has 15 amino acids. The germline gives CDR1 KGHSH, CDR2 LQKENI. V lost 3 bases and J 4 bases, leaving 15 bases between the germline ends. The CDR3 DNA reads TGTGCCAGCTCACCCGGAACAGGGCGCCCAGAGACCCAGTACTTC. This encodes CASSPGTGRPETQYF.

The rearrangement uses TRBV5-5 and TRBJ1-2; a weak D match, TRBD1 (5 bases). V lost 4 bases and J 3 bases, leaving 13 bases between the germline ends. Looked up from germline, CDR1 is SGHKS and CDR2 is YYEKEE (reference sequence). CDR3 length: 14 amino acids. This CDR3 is CASSPGAGHYGYTF. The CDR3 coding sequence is TGTGCCAGCAGCCCTGGGGCTGGCCACTATGGCTACACCTTC.

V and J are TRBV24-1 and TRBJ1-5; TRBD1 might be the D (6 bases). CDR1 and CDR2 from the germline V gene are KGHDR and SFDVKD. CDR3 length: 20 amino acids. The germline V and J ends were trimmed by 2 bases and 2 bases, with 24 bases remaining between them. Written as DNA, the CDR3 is TGTGCCACCAGTGATTCGCGGGGGCTGGGGGATGGCAAGGGCAATCAGCCCCAGCATTTT. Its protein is CATSDSRGLGDGKGNQPQHF.

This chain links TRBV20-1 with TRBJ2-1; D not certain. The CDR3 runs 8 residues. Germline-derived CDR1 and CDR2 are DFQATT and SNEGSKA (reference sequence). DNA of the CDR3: TGCACCATCAATGAGCAGTTCTTC. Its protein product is CTINEQFF.

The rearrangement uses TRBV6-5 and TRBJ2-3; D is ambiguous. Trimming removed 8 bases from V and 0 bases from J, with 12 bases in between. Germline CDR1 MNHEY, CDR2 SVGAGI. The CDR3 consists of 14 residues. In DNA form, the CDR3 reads TGTGCCAGCTCTCGAATCGGTAGCACAGATACGCAGTATTTT. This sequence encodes CASSRIGSTDTQYF.

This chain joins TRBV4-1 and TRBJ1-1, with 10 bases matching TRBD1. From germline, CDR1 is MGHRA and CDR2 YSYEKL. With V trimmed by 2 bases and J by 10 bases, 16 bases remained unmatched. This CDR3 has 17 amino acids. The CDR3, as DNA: TGCGCCAGCAGCCAAACCGTTGGGACAGGGGAAACCATGGGAGCTTTCTTT. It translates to CASSQTVGTGETMGAFF.

CDR3 in amino acids: CASSPSGTGVTEAFF. CDR3 DNA: TGTGCCAGCTCACCCTCCGGGACTGGGGTAACTGAAGCTTTCTTT. The chain couples TRBV18 to TRBJ1-1, with D maybe TRBD1 (5 bases). The CDR3 is made up of 15 amino acids. With 3 bases removed from V and 5 bases from J, the gap between germline ends came to 16 bases. Germline CDR1 reads KGHSH; CDR2 reads LQKENI.

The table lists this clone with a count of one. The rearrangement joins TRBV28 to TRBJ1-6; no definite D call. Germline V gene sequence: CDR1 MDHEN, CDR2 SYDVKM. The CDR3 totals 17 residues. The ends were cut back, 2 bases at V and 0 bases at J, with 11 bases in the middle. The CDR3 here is CASSLEGRSSYNSPLHF. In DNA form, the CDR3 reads TGTGCCAGCAGTTTAGAGGGCCGAAGCTCCTATAATTCACCCCTCCACTTT.

The CDR3 nucleotides read TGTGCCAGCAGCATCGGACAGGGGGCGCCTAACTATGGCTACACCTTC. Translated: CASSIGQGAPNYGYTF. The V call is TRBV9, the J call TRBJ1-2; 11 nucleotides match TRBD1. Looked up from germline, CDR1 is SGDLS and CDR2 is YYNGEE. The CDR3 is 16 residues long. Trimming took 4 bases from V and 0 from J; bases not matched to a gene: 5.

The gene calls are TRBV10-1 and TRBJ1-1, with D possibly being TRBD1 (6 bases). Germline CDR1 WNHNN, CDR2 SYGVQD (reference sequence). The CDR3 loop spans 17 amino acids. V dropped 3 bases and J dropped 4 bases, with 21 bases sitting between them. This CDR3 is CASSDFFLNRDLTEAFF. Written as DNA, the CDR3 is TGCGCCAGCAGTGATTTCTTTCTGAACAGGGATCTCACTGAAGCTTTCTTT.